This T cell receptor (beta chain) originates from a study of cytomegalovirus exposure and HLA in healthy donors. Findings and caveats of the study: A later analysis linked a missense DCLRE1C variant to TCR beta V- and J-gene trimming. Reports indicated that the classifier achieved high specificity and sensitivity in diagnosing cytomegalovirus status.

Note on this clone: The antigen remains undetermined. The identical CDR3 is also encoded by other nucleotide sequences in the sample.

The PCR employed 60 Vbeta primers together with 13 Jbeta primers. Sequenced by immunoSEQ multiplex PCR; TCRdb stores in-frame clones only, minus some. The top ten hold about 6.5% of the sample, which has some 140,000 clones, approximately 79% seen once. The sequencing input was PBMCs. The sequence came from a man aged 35-49 years in good health and CMV-seropositive.

The CDR3 nucleotides are TGTGCCACCCCCCCGAGAAGCACCCAAGAGACCCAGTACTTC. Residues: CATPPRSTQETQYF. The chain combines TRBV15 with TRBJ2-5; D gene ambiguous. The CDR3 runs 14 residues. Germline V lookup: CDR1 LNHNV, CDR2 YYDKDF (reference sequence). Trimming took 8 bases from V and 1 from J, leaving 14 bases between them.